This T cell receptor beta chain was captured in a study of cytomegalovirus exposure and HLA in healthy donors. The PCR had 60 Vbeta and 13 Jbeta primers. Sequencing used immunoSEQ multiplex PCR; TCRdb keeps in-frame clones, though not all of them. The repertoire holds around 130,000 clones, with 55% to 75% as singletons. CDR3 size: 16 residues. Sequences were obtained from PBMCs. V usage is TRBV12-1 and J usage is TRBJ1-2; the table assigns TRBD1, which was not confirmed against the DNA. TRBV12-1 is designated a pseudogene. This clonotype was obtained from a man aged 30 to 39 in good health and CMV-seropositive. CDR3 sequence reads: CASSSPYCQGVCGYTF. CDR3 nucleotide sequence: TGTGCCAGCAGCTCCCCTTATTGTCAGGGGGTATGTGGCTACACCTTC.